One sample yielded the 17 T cell receptor beta chains listed below, sequenced in a study of T cell responses to AZD1222 COVID-19 vaccine (dated by TCRdb to the early 2020s). To prepare the library, the immunoSEQ multiplex PCR assay was applied. TCRdb provides this immuneACCESS table in a form limited to in-frame rearrangements. Some clones are lacking; in checked studies, under half of them reflect an unresolved V gene, and why the rest are absent is not known. For this sample the table gives roughly 180,000 clones, of which approximately 90% were detected only once. The top ten clonotypes cover 1% to 1.5% of the sample. The label giving this sample's time point can be read as: about 28 days (+/-7) after the second vaccine dose. Sequencing used peripheral blood, obtained 28 days after the second AZD1222 dose. These receptors were taken from an adult who received the AZD1222 COVID-19 vaccine.

J is TRBJ2-3 and V is TRBV5-1, with no clear D. The germline gives CDR1 SGHRS, CDR2 YFSETQ. V lost 3 bases, J lost 6 bases, and 11 bases lay in between. The CDR3 spans 13 residues. The CDR3 is CASSSPVHDTQYF. CDR3 nucleotide sequence: TGCGCCAGCAGCTCCCCGGTACATGATACGCAGTATTTT.

The chain combines TRBV9 with TRBJ1-5, with D possibly being TRBD1 (5 bases). CDR1 is SGDLS and CDR2 is YYNGEE in the germline V gene. The germline V and J ends were trimmed by 4 bases and 5 bases, with 13 bases remaining between them. The CDR3 loop spans 14 amino acids. CDR3 in amino acids: CASSPRGSDQPQHF. CDR3 in DNA: TGTGCCAGCAGCCCTCGGGGCTCGGATCAGCCCCAGCATTTT.

The chain has TRBV5-1 and TRBJ1-1, with 12 bases fitting TRBD1. With 4 bases clipped from V and 4 bases from J, the junction kept 8 bases outside the gene matches. This CDR3 is built from 16 residues. Looked up from germline, CDR1 is SGHRS and CDR2 is YFSETQ. The CDR3 is CASSPGDRGQITEAFF. DNA of the CDR3: TGCGCCAGCAGCCCGGGGGACAGGGGGCAGATCACTGAAGCTTTCTTT.

The V gene is TRBV6-2 or TRBV6-3, the J gene TRBJ1-1; D unresolved. Germline CDR1 MNHEY, CDR2 SVGEGT. CDR3 length: 13 amino acids. Trimming left V 4 bases short and J 1 base short, with 7 bases between. CDR3 sequence: CASSSWGNTEAFF. Here the CDR3 DNA reads TGTGCCAGCAGTTCATGGGGGAACACTGAAGCTTTCTTT.

V gene TRBV28 combines with J gene TRBJ2-5, with D perhaps TRBD1 or TRBD2 (8 bases each). Germline CDR1 MDHEN, CDR2 SYDVKM. Trimming took off 5 bases at V and 2 bases at J, with 27 bases between the two ends. The CDR3 is 19 amino acids. As DNA, the CDR3 is TGTGCCAGCAGTCCCAAGGCGACAGGGGCGTTAGCGGGACAAGAGACCCAGTACTTC. It encodes CASSPKATGALAGQETQYF.

The J gene is TRBJ2-7, the V gene TRBV12-5, with D unresolved. The length of the CDR3 is 12 residues. The ends were cut back, 6 bases at V and 11 bases at J, with 17 bases in the middle. Per the germline V gene, CDR1 is LGHNT and CDR2 is FRNRAP. CDR3 amino acids: CASGQNGSGEYF. CDR3 DNA sequence: TGTGCTAGTGGCCAAAACGGGTCTGGTGAGTACTTC.

CDR3: CASSPAGPVTEAFF. The CDR3 coding sequence is TGTGCCAGCAGCCCCGCGGGGCCGGTCACTGAAGCTTTCTTT. This chain uses TRBV11-2 with TRBJ1-1, with TRBD1 as a possible D gene (5 bases). The germline V gene encodes CDR1 SGHAT and CDR2 FQNNGV. Deletions cut 5 bases from V and 4 bases from J, with 14 bases between. This CDR3 is 14 amino acids long.

This clone has a single count. The gene calls are TRBV15 and TRBJ2-3; 7 positions agree with TRBD2. This CDR3 region has 16 residues. The germline V gene encodes CDR1 LNHNV and CDR2 YYDKDF (reference sequence). V shed 0 bases and J 7 bases; nucleotides not matched to a gene: 10. CDR3 DNA sequence: TGTGCCACCAGCAGAGATTGGGAGCGGGGAGGGAATACGCAGTATTTT. It is translated as CATSRDWERGGNTQYF.

The rearrangement links TRBV5-5 to TRBJ1-1; D perhaps matches TRBD1 (6 bases). The germline CDR1 and CDR2 sequences are SGHKS and YYEKEE (reference sequence). This CDR3 contains 14 residues. Trimming cost V 4 bases and J 1 base, with 11 bases left between them. The CDR3 region is CASSPQGWNTEAFF. Written as DNA, the CDR3 is TGTGCCAGCAGCCCCCAGGGGTGGAACACTGAAGCTTTCTTT. The full variable domain, completed using reference TRBV5-5 and TRBJ1-1, is DAGVTQSPTHLIKTRGQQVTLRCSPISGHKSVSWYQQVLGQGPQFIFQYYEKEERGRGNFPDRFSARQFPNYSSELNVNALLLGDSALYLCASSPQGWNTEAFFGQGTRLTVV.

The chain joins TRBV18 to TRBJ1-1; 8 bases fit TRBD1. The CDR3 sequence is 14 residues long. Germline CDR1 KGHSH, CDR2 LQKENI. J was trimmed by 1 base and V by 3 bases; bases with no gene match: 1. As DNA, the CDR3 is TGTGCCAGCTCACCGGGACAGGCGAACACTGAAGCTTTCTTT. It encodes CASSPGQANTEAFF.

This clone was seen a single time. This sample also contains other DNA sequences that code for the same CDR3. The rearrangement links TRBV30 to TRBJ1-5; no clear D. The CDR3 sequence is 13 residues long. With 0 bases removed from V and 0 bases from J, the gap between germline ends came to 3 bases. Germline values: CDR1 GTSNPN, CDR2 SVGIG (reference sequence). The CDR3 DNA reads TGTGCCTGGAGTGTAGATAGCAATCAGCCCCAGCATTTT. This codes for CAWSVDSNQPQHF.

The V call is TRBV6-5, the J call TRBJ1-2; D is undetermined. V was cut by 3 bases and J by 4 bases, with 12 bases left in between. CDR3 size: 14 residues. CDR1 and CDR2 from the germline V gene are MNHEY and SVGAGI. CDR3 bases: TGTGCCAGCAGTTATGGGTTAGGCCTCTATGGCTACACCTTC. Amino acids: CASSYGLGLYGYTF.

The rearrangement uses TRBV28 and TRBJ2-7; weak D call: TRBD2 (5 bases). Germline-derived CDR1 and CDR2 are MDHEN and SYDVKM. This CDR3 is built from 13 residues. Deletions cut 4 bases from V and 6 bases from J, with 13 bases between. CDR3: CASSSYPRGEQYF. The CDR3 DNA reads TGTGCCAGCAGTTCCTACCCCCGGGGCGAGCAGTACTTC.

The chain is built from TRBV13 and TRBJ1-1; D gene uncertain. Between the trimmed V and J ends, which lost 5 bases and 6 bases, there was a span of 13 bases. Germline CDR1 reads PRHDT; CDR2 reads FYEKMQ (reference sequence). CDR3 length: 13 residues. The CDR3 coding sequence is TGTGCCAGCAGCCCGCGTTTAGGGCCTGAAGCTTTCTTT. Encoded protein: CASSPRLGPEAFF.

The genes are TRBV6-5 and TRBJ2-2; D gene unclear. The germline CDR1 and CDR2 sequences are MNHEY and SVGAGI. V dropped 6 bases and J dropped 0 bases, with 8 bases sitting between them. The CDR3 runs 14 residues. For the CDR3, the DNA is TGTGCCAGCAGAGTGGTGGCGAACACCGGGGAGCTGTTTTTT. Its protein is CASRVVANTGELFF.

J is TRBJ1-6 and V is TRBV4-2; 9 bases align to TRBD1. Trimming removed 4 bases from V and 7 bases from J; junction bases left unmatched: 8. Germline CDR1 LGHNA, CDR2 YNFKEQ. CDR3 length equals 16 residues. The CDR3 is CASSRVRTGANSPLHF. As DNA, the CDR3 is TGTGCCAGCAGCCGGGTCAGGACAGGGGCCAATTCACCCCTCCACTTT.

This chain uses TRBV7-2 with TRBJ1-1, with unresolved D. Trimming shortened V by 3 bases and J by 2 bases, and 13 bases separated the two germline ends. Germline V gene sequence: CDR1 SGHTA, CDR2 FQGNSA. CDR3 size: 15 residues. The CDR3 protein is CASSFLGSGNTEAFF. CDR3 nucleotides: TGTGCCAGCAGCTTCCTGGGTTCGGGTAACACTGAAGCTTTCTTT.